This T cell receptor beta chain is from a study of blood T cell repertoires in COVID-19. Turning to the study itself: Material from acute and convalescent COVID-19 was sourced from the United States, Italy and Spain.

Authors' methods: Counts of nucleated cells, estimated from reference gene primer amplification, were obtained. Libraries were prepared by immunoSEQ multiplex PCR; TCRdb keeps only in-frame clonotypes and omits some of them. For V, J and clone size, that table is used; D and trimming come from the DNA. The sample lists some 120,000 clones; more than 70% were seen once. The CDR3 covers 15 residues. The germline gives CDR1 SGHKS, CDR2 YYEKEE (reference sequence). V was pared by 4 bases and J by 0 bases, with 11 bases between. Material: peripheral blood. The TCR sequence derives from a human donor in a cohort sampled during active COVID-19. The V call is TRBV5-5, the J call TRBJ1-3; D call uncertain. CDR3 residues: CASSVDWSSGNTIYF. In nucleotides, the CDR3 is TGTGCCAGCAGCGTGGACTGGAGCTCTGGAAACACCATATATTTT.